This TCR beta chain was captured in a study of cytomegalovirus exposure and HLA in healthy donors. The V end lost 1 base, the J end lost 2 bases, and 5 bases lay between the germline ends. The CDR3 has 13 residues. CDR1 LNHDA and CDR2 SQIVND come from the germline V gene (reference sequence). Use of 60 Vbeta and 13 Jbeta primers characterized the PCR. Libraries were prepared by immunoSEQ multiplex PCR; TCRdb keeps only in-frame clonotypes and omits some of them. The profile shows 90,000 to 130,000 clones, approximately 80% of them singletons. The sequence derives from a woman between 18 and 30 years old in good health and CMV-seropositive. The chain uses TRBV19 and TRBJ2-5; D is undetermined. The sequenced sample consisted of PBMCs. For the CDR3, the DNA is TGTGCCAGTAGTATAGTCGTACAAGAGACCCAGTACTTC. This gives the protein CASSIVVQETQYF.